This T cell receptor (beta chain) was found in a study of blood T cell repertoires in COVID-19. Study information: Acute and convalescent COVID-19 specimens originated in the United States, Italy and Spain.

In germline, CDR1 is LGHDT, CDR2 YNNKEL (reference sequence). The V gene end was trimmed by 0 bases and the J gene end by 1 base; junction bases not matched to a gene: 2. The CDR3 extends over 15 amino acids. The authors' processing: Researchers report that nucleated cell counts were estimated from reference gene primer amplification. The assay was immunoSEQ multiplex PCR, and TCRdb's table has in-frame clones only and misses some. V, J and clone size were drawn from that table, and D and trimming were deduced from the DNA. The sample consists of some 150,000 clones, 88% of them appearing once. The V and J genes are TRBV3-1 (or the pseudogene TRBV3-2) and TRBJ2-5; 7 nucleotides agree with TRBD2. This clonotype originated in a woman aged 55-69 years with acute or convalescent COVID-19. The sequenced sample was peripheral blood. The CDR3 reads CASSQDWTSQETQYF. Here the CDR3 DNA reads TGTGCCAGCAGCCAAGATTGGACTAGCCAAGAGACCCAGTACTTC.